This TCR beta chain is from a study of shared clonotypes between healthy human individuals. The study's findings and limits: The naive CD4 repertoires of several donors were compared, and around 5.1% of clonotypes were shared. Unshared clonotypes carried lower generation probabilities than those common to all four donors.

This clone is a singleton in its sample. Its antigen is unknown. Under the authors' procedure: ImmunoSEQ yielded junction-only sequences lacking quality scores, so filtering differed. TCRdb's copy holds only in-frame clones and misses some; the assay was immunoSEQ multiplex PCR. The V and J calls and clone size come from that table; D and trimming were worked out from the DNA. The sample has about 590,000 clones, roughly 95% seen once. Germline V lookup: CDR1 SGHDT, CDR2 YYEEEE. The CDR3 has 16 amino acids. The V and J ends lost 1 base and 10 bases, in that order; junction bases with no gene match: 10. Naivety among CD8 cells was defined by CD45RO negativity and positive CCR7 selection, thereby excluding terminally differentiated effector memory CD45RA+ cells. All of the donors resided in Nashville, Tennessee, and each was a Caucasian adult.

This sequence was found in a woman in her twenties or thirties in good health. The genes are TRBV5-6 and TRBJ2-1, with 11 bases fitting TRBD2. Sequences were obtained from naive CD8+ T cells sorted from blood. CDR3 protein: CASSLTSGRPDGEQFF. CDR3 bases: TGTGCCAGCAGCTTGACTAGCGGGAGACCTGATGGGGAGCAGTTCTTC.